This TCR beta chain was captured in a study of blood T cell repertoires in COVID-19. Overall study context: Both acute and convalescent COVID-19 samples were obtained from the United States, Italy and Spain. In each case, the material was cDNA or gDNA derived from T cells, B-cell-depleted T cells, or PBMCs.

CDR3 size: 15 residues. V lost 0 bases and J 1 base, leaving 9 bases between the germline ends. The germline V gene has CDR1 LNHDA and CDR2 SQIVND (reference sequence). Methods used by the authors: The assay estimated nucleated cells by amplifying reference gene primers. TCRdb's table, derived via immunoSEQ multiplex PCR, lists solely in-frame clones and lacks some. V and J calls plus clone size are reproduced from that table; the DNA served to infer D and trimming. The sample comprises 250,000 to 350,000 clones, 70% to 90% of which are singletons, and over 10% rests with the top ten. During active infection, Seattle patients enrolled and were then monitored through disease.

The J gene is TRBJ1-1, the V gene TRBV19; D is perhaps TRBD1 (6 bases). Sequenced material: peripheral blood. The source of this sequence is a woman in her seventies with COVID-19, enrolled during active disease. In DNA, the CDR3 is TGTGCCAGTAGTATAGATCTGACAGGGAACACTGAAGCTTTCTTT. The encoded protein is CASSIDLTGNTEAFF.